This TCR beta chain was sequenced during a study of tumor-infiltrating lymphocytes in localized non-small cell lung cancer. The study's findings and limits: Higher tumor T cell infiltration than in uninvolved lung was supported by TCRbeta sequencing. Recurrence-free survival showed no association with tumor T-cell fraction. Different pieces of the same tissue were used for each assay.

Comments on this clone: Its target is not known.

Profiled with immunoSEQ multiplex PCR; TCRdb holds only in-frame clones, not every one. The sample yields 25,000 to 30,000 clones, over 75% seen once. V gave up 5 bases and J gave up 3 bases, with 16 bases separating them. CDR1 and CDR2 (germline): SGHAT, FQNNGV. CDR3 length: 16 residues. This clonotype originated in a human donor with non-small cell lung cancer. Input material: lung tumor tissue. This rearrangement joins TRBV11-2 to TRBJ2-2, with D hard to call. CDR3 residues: CASSNRRVLYTGELFF. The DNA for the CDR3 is TGTGCCAGCAGCAACCGCCGGGTACTCTACACCGGGGAGCTGTTTTTT. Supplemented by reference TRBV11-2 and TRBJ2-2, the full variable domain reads EAGVAQSPRYKIIEKRQSVAFWCNPISGHATLYWYQQILGQGPKLLIQFQNNGVVDDSQLPKDRFSAERLKGVDSTLKIQPAKLEDSAVYLCASSNRRVLYTGELFFGEGSRLTVL.